These T cell receptor beta chains were read from a single sample in a study of cytomegalovirus exposure and HLA in healthy donors. The assay was immunoSEQ multiplex PCR, and TCRdb's table has in-frame clones only and misses some. The sample contains 170,000 or so clones, around 80% of which appear only once. The sample comprised PBMCs. The receptors derive from a woman between 25 and 40 years old in good health and CMV-seropositive. Each CDR3 is given with its conserved first and last residue. The D gene is left open where the match is weak. Only some rows state a clone size, as once, few, many or a class for expanded clones.

J: TRBJ2-2; size: NA; D: NA; V: TRBV27; DNA: TGTGCCAGCAGTTTATCATCCAGCGCCGCGAACACCGGGGAGCTGTTTTTT; CDR3: CASSLSSSAANTGELFF
J: TRBJ2-5; size: NA; D: NA; V: TRBV12-5; DNA: TGTGCTAGTGGTCCCCCGGGTGGTGGAGAGACCCAGTACTTC; CDR3: CASGPPGGGETQYF
J: TRBJ1-4; size: once; D: TRBD1; V: TRBV7-2; DNA: TGTGCCAGCAGCTCGAGTATCCGGGACAGTAATGAAAAACTGTTTTTT; CDR3: CASSSSIRDSNEKLFF
J: TRBJ2-3; size: few; D: NA; V: TRBV5-8; DNA: TGTGCCAGCAGCTCAAGATCAGGGGCCCTGAGCACAGATACGCAGTATTTT; CDR3: CASSSRSGALSTDTQYF
J: TRBJ2-1; size: few; D: TRBD1; V: TRBV7-6; DNA: TGTGCCAGCAGCTCTCCGGGACAGGGAAATTCAGTCTTC; CDR3: CASSSPGQGNSVF
J: TRBJ1-1; size: NA; D: NA; V: TRBV27; DNA: TGTGCCAGCAGTTTAGGGGTGGGGGGGAACACTGAAGCTTTCTTT; CDR3: CASSLGVGGNTEAFF
J: TRBJ2-1; size: NA; D: TRBD2; V: TRBV10-3; DNA: TGTGCCATCAGTGAGCCAGGACTAGCGGGAGGCTCCAGCTCCTACAATGAGCAGTTCTTC; CDR3: CAISEPGLAGGSSSYNEQFF
J: TRBJ1-2; size: few; D: TRBD1; V: TRBV28; DNA: TGTGCCAGCACCTCGGAGGGACAGGGGTATGGCTACACCTTC; CDR3: CASTSEGQGYGYTF
J: TRBJ2-7; size: NA; D: TRBD2; V: TRBV4-1; DNA: TGCGCCAGCAGCCAAGTGTTGGTGACTAGCGGGGCCGAGCAGTACTTC; CDR3: CASSQVLVTSGAEQYF
J: TRBJ2-3; size: NA; D: TRBD2; V: TRBV4-3; DNA: TGCGCCAGCAGCCAACTAGCGGTTAGCACAGATACGCAGTATTTT; CDR3: CASSQLAVSTDTQYF
J: TRBJ2-7; size: once; D: TRBD1; V: TRBV5-6; DNA: TGTGCCAGCAGCCTGGGACAGGTTGGCTCCTACGAGCAGTACTTC; CDR3: CASSLGQVGSYEQYF
J: TRBJ2-1; size: NA; D: TRBD1; V: TRBV13; DNA: TGTGCCAGCAGCTTACTGGGGCCTCCGGACAGGGTAAGGGACAATGAGCAGTTCTTC; CDR3: CASSLLGPPDRVRDNEQFF
J: TRBJ2-7; size: NA; D: TRBD1; V: TRBV4-1; DNA: TGCGCCAGCAGCTTAGGGGGCGTCCGAACCTACGAGCAGTACTTC; CDR3: CASSLGGVRTYEQYF
J: TRBJ2-2; size: once; D: TRBD2; V: TRBV18; DNA: TGTGCCAGCTCACTTGGGACTAGCGGGATCACCGGGGAGCTGTTTTTT; CDR3: CASSLGTSGITGELFF
J: TRBJ2-7; size: NA; D: NA; V: TRBV11-2; DNA: TGTGCCAGCAGCTTAGGGCGAGGCCTACTCTACGAGCAGTACTTC; CDR3: CASSLGRGLLYEQYF
J: TRBJ2-1; size: NA; D: TRBD2; V: TRBV12-5; DNA: TGTGCTAGTGGTTTGGGACTAGCGGGAGTTTACAATGAGCAGTTCTTC; CDR3: CASGLGLAGVYNEQFF
J: TRBJ2-3; size: NA; D: NA; V: TRBV5-4; DNA: TGTGCCAGCAGCTTGACGGCAGATACGCAGTATTTT; CDR3: CASSLTADTQYF
J: TRBJ2-5; size: NA; D: NA; V: TRBV5-4; DNA: TGTGCCAGCAGCTTGGGGGCGGGGCAAGAGACCCAGTACTTC; CDR3: CASSLGAGQETQYF
J: TRBJ1-2; size: NA; D: TRBD1; V: TRBV6-1; DNA: TGTGCCACCTATCCGGGACAGGGTTTCGCTGGCTACACCTTC; CDR3: CATYPGQGFAGYTF
J: TRBJ2-5; size: NA; D: TRBD1; V: TRBV6-5; DNA: TGTGCCAGCAGTTACTCGAACAGGGGAGAGACCCAGTACTTC; CDR3: CASSYSNRGETQYF
J: TRBJ1-2; size: NA; D: NA; V: TRBV10-3; DNA: TGTGCCACCACTTTACGGGGGGACTATGGCTACACCTTC; CDR3: CATTLRGDYGYTF
J: TRBJ1-1; size: NA; D: TRBD1; V: TRBV4-1; DNA: TGCGCCAGCAGCCCTCAGTTTGGCAGGGGGGAGACTGAAGCTTTCTTT; CDR3: CASSPQFGRGETEAFF
J: TRBJ2-1; size: NA; D: NA; V: TRBV6-1; DNA: TGTGCCAGCAGACTAGCTTCCTACAATGAGCAGTTCTTC; CDR3: CASRLASYNEQFF
J: TRBJ2-3; size: NA; D: NA; V: TRBV7-9; DNA: TGTGCCAGCAGCTTCTCCCCGACAGCCTCCCGAGATACGCAGTATTTT; CDR3: CASSFSPTASRDTQYF
J: TRBJ2-1; size: NA; D: TRBD2; V: TRBV5-4; DNA: TGTGCCAGCAGCTTGGCCGGCGGGACTAGCCATAATATTGAGCAGTTCTTC; CDR3: CASSLAGGTSHNIEQFF
J: TRBJ2-5; size: NA; D: TRBD2; V: TRBV9; DNA: TGTGCCAGCAGCCCTGGACTAGGAAGCCTCCAAGAGACCCAGTACTTC; CDR3: CASSPGLGSLQETQYF
J: TRBJ1-5; size: NA; D: TRBD1; V: TRBV28; DNA: TGTGCCATCTCGGGACAGGCGGCTCTTGTGAGCAATCAGCCCCAGCATTTT; CDR3: CAISGQAALVSNQPQHF
J: TRBJ1-1; size: NA; D: NA; V: TRBV11-3; DNA: TGTGCCAGCAGCTTGTATCTATTGGGGACACGCGTCTCTGAAGCTTTCTTT; CDR3: CASSLYLLGTRVSEAFF
J: TRBJ2-1; size: NA; D: NA; V: TRBV11-3; DNA: TGTGCCAGCAGCTTAGATGGCGGGGGCAGTTACAATGAGCAGTTCTTC; CDR3: CASSLDGGGSYNEQFF
J: TRBJ2-1; size: NA; D: TRBD2; V: TRBV9; DNA: TGTGCCAGCAGTGGAGGCCGGGGGGGGATGGTAAATGAGCAGTTCTTC; CDR3: CASSGGRGGMVNEQFF
J: TRBJ2-2; size: NA; D: TRBD2; V: TRBV19; DNA: TGTGCCAGTAGTATCTCGAGCGGGGCGGGGACCGGGGAGCTGTTTTTT; CDR3: CASSISSGAGTGELFF
J: TRBJ2-3; size: NA; D: NA; V: TRBV21-1; DNA: TGTGCCAGCAGCAAAGAAGCGGTACCCGCACAAGATACGCAGTATTTT; CDR3: CASSKEAVPAQDTQYF
J: TRBJ2-5; size: NA; D: TRBD2; V: TRBV4-1; DNA: TGCGCCAGCAGCCAAGATCACGGGGAGGGGCTAGCGGGGCCCAGGGCCCAGTACTTC; CDR3: CASSQDHGEGLAGPRAQYF
J: TRBJ2-5; size: NA; D: NA; V: TRBV10-2; DNA: TGCGCCAGCAGTGTGAACACCAACCAGGAGACCCAGTACTTC; CDR3: CASSVNTNQETQYF
J: TRBJ2-7; size: few; D: TRBD2; V: TRBV30; DNA: TGTGCCTGGGGCGGGAGGAGGGCCCCCGAGCAGTACTTC; CDR3: CAWGGRRAPEQYF
J: TRBJ2-1; size: NA; D: TRBD2; V: TRBV27; DNA: TGTGCCAGCAGAAGTTGGACTAGAGATGAGCAGTTCTTC; CDR3: CASRSWTRDEQFF
J: TRBJ2-5; size: NA; D: NA; V: TRBV13; DNA: TGTGCCAGCAGCTTACCGTCTCAAGAGACCCAGTACTTC; CDR3: CASSLPSQETQYF
J: TRBJ2-7; size: NA; D: NA; V: TRBV11-3; DNA: TGTGCCAGCAGCCCGCTGACAGCCTACGAGCAGTACTTC; CDR3: CASSPLTAYEQYF
J: TRBJ1-3; size: NA; D: TRBD1; V: TRBV7-9; DNA: TGTGCCATCGAACAGGGGATCTCTGGAAACACCATATATTTT; CDR3: CAIEQGISGNTIYF
J: TRBJ2-7; size: NA; D: NA; V: TRBV10-2; DNA: TGCGCCAGCAGTCCTCCCTCCTACGAGCAGTACTTC; CDR3: CASSPPSYEQYF
J: TRBJ1-1; size: NA; D: TRBD1; V: TRBV25-1; DNA: TGTGCCAGCAGGCGGGGACAGTCGGGCACTGAAGCTTTCTTT; CDR3: CASRRGQSGTEAFF
J: TRBJ2-7; size: once; D: TRBD2; V: TRBV5-1; DNA: TGCGCCAGCAGCTTAGGACTAGCCCGCTACGAGCAGTACTTC; CDR3: CASSLGLARYEQYF
J: TRBJ2-7; size: few; D: NA; V: TRBV4-1; DNA: TGCGCCAGCAGTCGCGACCGGACAGCATGGGAGCAGTACTTC; CDR3: CASSRDRTAWEQYF
J: TRBJ2-5; size: NA; D: NA; V: TRBV28; DNA: TGTGCCAGCAGGCCTACAGGCTTTCAAGAGACCCAGTACTTC; CDR3: CASRPTGFQETQYF
J: TRBJ2-1; size: NA; D: TRBD2; V: TRBV27; DNA: TGTGCCAGCACGGGACTAGCGAGCTCCTACAATGAGCAGTTCTTC; CDR3: CASTGLASSYNEQFF
J: TRBJ1-2; size: NA; D: NA; V: TRBV10-3; DNA: TGTGCCATCAGTGGGGGCAGCCTAGGGGGATATGGCTACACCTTC; CDR3: CAISGGSLGGYGYTF
J: TRBJ2-7; size: NA; D: TRBD1; V: TRBV19; DNA: TGTGCCAGTAGTATAGCACCGGGACAGGGGGCTAAGCAGTACTTC; CDR3: CASSIAPGQGAKQYF
J: TRBJ1-6; size: few; D: NA; V: TRBV28; DNA: TGTGCCAGCAGTAATCAGGGGAGAAAGTATTCACCCCTCCACTTT; CDR3: CASSNQGRKYSPLHF
J: TRBJ2-1; size: NA; D: TRBD2; V: TRBV13; DNA: TGTGCCAGCAGCTTAAAGCGGGAGGGGCAGGGAAATGAGCAGTTCTTC; CDR3: CASSLKREGQGNEQFF